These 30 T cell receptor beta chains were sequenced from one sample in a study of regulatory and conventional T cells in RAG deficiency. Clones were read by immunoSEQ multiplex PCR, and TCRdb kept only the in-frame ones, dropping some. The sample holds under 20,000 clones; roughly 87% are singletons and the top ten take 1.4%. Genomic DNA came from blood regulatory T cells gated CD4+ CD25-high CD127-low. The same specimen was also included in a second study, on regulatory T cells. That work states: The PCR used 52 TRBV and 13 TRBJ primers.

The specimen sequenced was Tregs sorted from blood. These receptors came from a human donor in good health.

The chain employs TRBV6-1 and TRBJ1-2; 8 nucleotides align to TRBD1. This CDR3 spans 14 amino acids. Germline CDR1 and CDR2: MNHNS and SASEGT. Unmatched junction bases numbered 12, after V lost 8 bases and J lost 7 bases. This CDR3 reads CASPAQGASGGYTF. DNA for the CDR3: TGTGCCAGCCCGGCCCAGGGGGCATCTGGTGGCTACACCTTC.

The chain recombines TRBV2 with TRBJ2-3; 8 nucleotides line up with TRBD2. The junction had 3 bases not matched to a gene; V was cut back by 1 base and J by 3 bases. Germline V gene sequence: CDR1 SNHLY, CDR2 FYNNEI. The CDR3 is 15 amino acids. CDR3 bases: TGTGCCAGCAGTGAAGGACTAGCGCGGACAGATACGCAGTATTTT. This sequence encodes CASSEGLARTDTQYF.

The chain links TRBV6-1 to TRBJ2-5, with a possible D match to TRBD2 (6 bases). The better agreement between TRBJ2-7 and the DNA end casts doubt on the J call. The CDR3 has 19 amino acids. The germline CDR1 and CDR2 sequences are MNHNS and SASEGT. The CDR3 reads CASSERAVGRFKSKGEQYF. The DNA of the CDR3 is TGTGCCAGCAGTGAGCGGGCGGTGGGGAGGTTTAAAAGCAAAGGCGAGCAGTACTTC.

The CDR3 region is CATGQGAHNSPLHF. The CDR3 DNA follows: TGTGCCACCGGACAGGGGGCCCATAATTCACCCCTCCACTTT. The J gene is TRBJ1-6, the V gene TRBV6-1; 11 bases are shared with TRBD1. Unmatched junction bases numbered 4, after V lost 10 bases and J lost 5 bases. CDR3 length equals 14 residues. The germline CDR1 and CDR2 sequences are MNHNS and SASEGT.

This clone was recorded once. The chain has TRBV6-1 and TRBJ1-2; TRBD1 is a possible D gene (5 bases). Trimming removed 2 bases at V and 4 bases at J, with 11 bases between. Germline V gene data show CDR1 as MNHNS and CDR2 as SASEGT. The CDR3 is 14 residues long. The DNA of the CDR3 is TGTGCCAGCAGTGAACAGGGCACTCTCTATGGCTACACCTTC. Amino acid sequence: CASSEQGTLYGYTF.

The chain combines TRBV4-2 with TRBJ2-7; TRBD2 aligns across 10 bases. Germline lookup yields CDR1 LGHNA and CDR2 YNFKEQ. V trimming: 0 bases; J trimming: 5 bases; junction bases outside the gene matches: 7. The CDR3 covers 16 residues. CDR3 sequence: CASSQEVSGRVNEQYF. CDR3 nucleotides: TGTGCCAGCAGCCAAGAAGTCAGCGGGAGGGTGAACGAGCAGTACTTC.

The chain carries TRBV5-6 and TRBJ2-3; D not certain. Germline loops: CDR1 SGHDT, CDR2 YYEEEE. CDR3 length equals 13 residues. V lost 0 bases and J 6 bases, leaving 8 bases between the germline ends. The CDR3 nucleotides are TGTGCCAGCAGCTTGGCCGGTGTTGATACGCAGTATTTT. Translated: CASSLAGVDTQYF.

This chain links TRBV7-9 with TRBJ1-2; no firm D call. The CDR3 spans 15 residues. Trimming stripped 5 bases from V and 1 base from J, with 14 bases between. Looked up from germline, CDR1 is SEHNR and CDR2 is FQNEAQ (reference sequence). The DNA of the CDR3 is TGTGCCAGCAGCCCCACCCTCGGGATTAACTATGGCTACACCTTC. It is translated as CASSPTLGINYGYTF.

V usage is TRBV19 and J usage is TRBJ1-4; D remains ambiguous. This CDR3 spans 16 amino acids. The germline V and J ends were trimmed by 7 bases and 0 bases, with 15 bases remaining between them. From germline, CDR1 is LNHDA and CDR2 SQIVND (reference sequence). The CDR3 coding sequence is TGTGCCAGTACCACGGTGGCCCGTGCAACTAATGAAAAACTGTTTTTT. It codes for CASTTVARATNEKLFF.

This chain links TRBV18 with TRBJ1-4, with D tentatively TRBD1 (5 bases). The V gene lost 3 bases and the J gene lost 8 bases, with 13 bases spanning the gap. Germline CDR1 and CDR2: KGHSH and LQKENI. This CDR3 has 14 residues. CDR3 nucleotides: TGTGCCAGCTCACCCCAGGGAGTAGACGAAAAACTGTTTTTT. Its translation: CASSPQGVDEKLFF.

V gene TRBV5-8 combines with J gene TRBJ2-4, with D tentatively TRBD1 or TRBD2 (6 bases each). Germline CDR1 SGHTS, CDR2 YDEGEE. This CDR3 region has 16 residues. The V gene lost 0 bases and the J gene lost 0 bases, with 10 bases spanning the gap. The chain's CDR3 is CASSLERGLAKNIQYF. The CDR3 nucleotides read TGTGCCAGCAGCTTGGAACGGGGGCTAGCCAAAAACATTCAGTACTTC.

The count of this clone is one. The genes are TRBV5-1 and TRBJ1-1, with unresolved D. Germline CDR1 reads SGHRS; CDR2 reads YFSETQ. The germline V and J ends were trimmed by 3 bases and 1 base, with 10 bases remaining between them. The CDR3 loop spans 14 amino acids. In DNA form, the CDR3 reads TGCGCCAGCAGCTCGGCGGGTCGGAACACTGAAGCTTTCTTT. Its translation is CASSSAGRNTEAFF.

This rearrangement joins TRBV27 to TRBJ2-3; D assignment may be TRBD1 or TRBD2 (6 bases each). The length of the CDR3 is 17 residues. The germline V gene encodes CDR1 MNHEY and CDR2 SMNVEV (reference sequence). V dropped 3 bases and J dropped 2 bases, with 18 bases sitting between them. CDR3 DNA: TGTGCCAGCAGTTTTCAAGGGGGGAGAGCGGACACAGATACGCAGTATTTT. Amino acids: CASSFQGGRADTDTQYF.

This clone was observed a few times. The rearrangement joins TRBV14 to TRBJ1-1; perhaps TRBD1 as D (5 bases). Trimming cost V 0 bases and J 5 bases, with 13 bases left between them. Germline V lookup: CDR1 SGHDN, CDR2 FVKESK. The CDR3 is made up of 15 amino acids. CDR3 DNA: TGTGCCAGCAGCCAAGATCTTGTAGGGGTGACTGAAGCTTTCTTT. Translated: CASSQDLVGVTEAFF.

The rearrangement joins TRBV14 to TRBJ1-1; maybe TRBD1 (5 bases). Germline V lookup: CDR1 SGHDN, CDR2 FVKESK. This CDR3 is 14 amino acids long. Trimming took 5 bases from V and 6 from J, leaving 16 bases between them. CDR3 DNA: TGTGCCAGCAGCAAGGGGACCGTCTCCCCTGAAGCTTTCTTT. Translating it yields CASSKGTVSPEAFF.

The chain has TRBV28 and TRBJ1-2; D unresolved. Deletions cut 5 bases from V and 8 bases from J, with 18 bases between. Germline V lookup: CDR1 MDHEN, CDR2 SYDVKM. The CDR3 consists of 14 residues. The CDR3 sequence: CASSKISQNGGYTF. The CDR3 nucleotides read TGTGCCAGCAGTAAAATCTCTCAGAATGGCGGCTACACCTTC.

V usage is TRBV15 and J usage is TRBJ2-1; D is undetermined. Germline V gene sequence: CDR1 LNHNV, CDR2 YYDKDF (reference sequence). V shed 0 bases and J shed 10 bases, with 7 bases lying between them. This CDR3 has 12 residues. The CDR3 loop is CATSREVREQFF. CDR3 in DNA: TGTGCCACCAGCAGAGAAGTGCGGGAGCAGTTCTTC. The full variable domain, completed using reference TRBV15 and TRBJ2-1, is DAMVIQNPRYQVTQFGKPVTLSCSQTLNHNVMYWYQQKSSQAPKLLFHYYDKDFNNEADTPDNFQSRRPNTSFCFLDIRSPGLGDTAMYLCATSREVREQFFGPGTRLTVL.

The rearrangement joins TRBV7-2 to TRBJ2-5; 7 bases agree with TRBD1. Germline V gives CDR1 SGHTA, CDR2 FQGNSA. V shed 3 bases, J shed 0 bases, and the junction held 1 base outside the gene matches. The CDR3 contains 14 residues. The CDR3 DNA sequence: TGTGCCAGCAGCTTGGACAGGAACCAAGAGACCCAGTACTTC. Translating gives CASSLDRNQETQYF.

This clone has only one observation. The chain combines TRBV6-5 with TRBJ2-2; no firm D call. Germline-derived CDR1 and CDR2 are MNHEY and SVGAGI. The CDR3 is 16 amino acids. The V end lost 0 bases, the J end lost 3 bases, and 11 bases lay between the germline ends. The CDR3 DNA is TGTGCCAGCAGTTACTCAAAAGGATGGGACACCGGGGAGCTGTTTTTT. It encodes CASSYSKGWDTGELFF.

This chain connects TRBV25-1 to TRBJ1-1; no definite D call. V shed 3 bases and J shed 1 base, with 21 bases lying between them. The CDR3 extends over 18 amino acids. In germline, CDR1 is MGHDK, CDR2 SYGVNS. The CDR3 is CASSDSPHLAGRNTEAFF. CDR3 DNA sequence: TGTGCCAGCAGTGACTCGCCCCATTTGGCGGGCCGGAACACTGAAGCTTTCTTT.

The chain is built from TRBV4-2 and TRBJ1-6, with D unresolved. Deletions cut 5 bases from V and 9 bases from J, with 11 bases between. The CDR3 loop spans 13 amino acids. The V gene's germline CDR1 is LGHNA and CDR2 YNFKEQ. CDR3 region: CASSSEGSSPLHF. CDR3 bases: TGTGCCAGCAGCTCCGAGGGTAGTTCACCCCTCCACTTT.

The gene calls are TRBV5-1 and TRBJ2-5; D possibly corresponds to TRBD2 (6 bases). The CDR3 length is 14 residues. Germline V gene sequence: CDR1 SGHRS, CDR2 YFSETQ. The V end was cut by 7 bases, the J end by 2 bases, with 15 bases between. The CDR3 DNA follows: TGCGCCAGCGGGTTCTCGGGAGCACAAGAGACCCAGTACTTC. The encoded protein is CASGFSGAQETQYF.

The CDR3 DNA sequence: TGTGCCAGCTCACCATCGGCCGGGTACGGAAACACCATATATTTT. Translation: CASSPSAGYGNTIYF. The genes are TRBV18 and TRBJ1-3, with D unresolved. This CDR3 spans 15 amino acids. Germline CDR1 KGHSH, CDR2 LQKENI. The V end was cut by 2 bases, the J end by 4 bases, with 12 bases between.

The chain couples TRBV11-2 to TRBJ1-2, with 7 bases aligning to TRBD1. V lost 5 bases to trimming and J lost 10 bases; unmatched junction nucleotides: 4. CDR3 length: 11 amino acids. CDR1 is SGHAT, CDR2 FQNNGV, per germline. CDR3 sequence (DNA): TGTGCCAGCAGCACGGGACAGCTCTACACCTTC. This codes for CASSTGQLYTF.

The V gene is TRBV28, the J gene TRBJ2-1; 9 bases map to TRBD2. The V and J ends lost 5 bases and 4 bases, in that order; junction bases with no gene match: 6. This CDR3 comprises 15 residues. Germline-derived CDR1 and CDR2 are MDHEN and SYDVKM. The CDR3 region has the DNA TGTGCCAGCAGTCTATCTAGCGGGAATTACAATGAGCAGTTCTTC. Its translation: CASSLSSGNYNEQFF.

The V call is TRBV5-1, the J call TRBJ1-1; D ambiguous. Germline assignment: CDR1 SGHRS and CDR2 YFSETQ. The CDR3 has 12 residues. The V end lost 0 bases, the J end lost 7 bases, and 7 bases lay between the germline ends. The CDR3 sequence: CASSLGWDEAFF. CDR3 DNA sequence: TGCGCCAGCAGCTTGGGTTGGGATGAAGCTTTCTTT.

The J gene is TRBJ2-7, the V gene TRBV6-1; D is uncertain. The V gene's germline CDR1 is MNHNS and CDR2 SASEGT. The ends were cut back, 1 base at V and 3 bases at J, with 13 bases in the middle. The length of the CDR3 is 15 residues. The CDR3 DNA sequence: TGTGCCAGCAGTGAAGTTGGGATATCTATCTACGAGCAGTACTTC. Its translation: CASSEVGISIYEQYF.

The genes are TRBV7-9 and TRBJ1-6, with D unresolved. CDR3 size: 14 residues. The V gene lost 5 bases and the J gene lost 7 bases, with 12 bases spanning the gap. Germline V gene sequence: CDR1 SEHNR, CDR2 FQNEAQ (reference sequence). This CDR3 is CASSRELVNSPLHF. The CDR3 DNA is TGTGCCAGCAGCAGAGAATTGGTGAATTCACCCCTCCACTTT.

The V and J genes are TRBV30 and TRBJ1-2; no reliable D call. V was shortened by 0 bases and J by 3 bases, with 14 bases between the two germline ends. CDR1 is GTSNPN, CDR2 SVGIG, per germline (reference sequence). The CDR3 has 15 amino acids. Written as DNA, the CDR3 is TGTGCCTGGAGTGTCCGGCAGGCGGGCTACTATGGCTACACCTTC. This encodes CAWSVRQAGYYGYTF.

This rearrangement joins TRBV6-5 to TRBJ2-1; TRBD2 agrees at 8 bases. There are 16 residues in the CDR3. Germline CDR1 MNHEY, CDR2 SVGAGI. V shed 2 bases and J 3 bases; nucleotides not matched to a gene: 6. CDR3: CASSYRSAGGYNEQFF. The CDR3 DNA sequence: TGTGCCAGCAGTTACCGGTCCGCGGGGGGCTACAATGAGCAGTTCTTC.